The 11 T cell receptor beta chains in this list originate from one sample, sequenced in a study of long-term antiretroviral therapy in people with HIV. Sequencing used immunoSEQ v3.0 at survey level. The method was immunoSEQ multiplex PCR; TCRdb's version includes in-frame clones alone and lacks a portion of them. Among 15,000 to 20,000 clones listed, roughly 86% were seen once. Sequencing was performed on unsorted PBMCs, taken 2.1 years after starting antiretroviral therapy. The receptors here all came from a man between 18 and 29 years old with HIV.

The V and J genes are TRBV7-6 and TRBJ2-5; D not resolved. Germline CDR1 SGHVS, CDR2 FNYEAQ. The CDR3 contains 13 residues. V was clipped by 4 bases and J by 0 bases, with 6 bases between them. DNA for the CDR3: TGTGCCAGCAGCTCCGAGTACCAAGAGACCCAGTACTTC. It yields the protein CASSSEYQETQYF.

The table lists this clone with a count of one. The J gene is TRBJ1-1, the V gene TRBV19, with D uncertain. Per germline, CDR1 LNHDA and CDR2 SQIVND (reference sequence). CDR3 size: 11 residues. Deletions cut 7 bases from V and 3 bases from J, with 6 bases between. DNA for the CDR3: TGTGCCAGTAAGACCCACACTGAAGCTTTCTTT. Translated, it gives CASKTHTEAFF.

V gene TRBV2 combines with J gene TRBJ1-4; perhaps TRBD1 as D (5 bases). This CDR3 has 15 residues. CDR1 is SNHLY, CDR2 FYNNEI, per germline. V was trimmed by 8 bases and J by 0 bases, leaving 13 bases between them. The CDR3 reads CASQPGRATNEKLFF. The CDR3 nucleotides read TGTGCCAGCCAACCAGGGCGAGCAACTAATGAAAAACTGTTTTTT. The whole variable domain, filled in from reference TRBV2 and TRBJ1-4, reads EPEVTQTPSHQVTQMGQEVILRCVPISNHLYFYWYRQILGQKVEFLVSFYNNEISEKSEIFDDQFSVERPDGSNFTLKIRSTKLEDSAMYFCASQPGRATNEKLFFGSGTQLSVL.

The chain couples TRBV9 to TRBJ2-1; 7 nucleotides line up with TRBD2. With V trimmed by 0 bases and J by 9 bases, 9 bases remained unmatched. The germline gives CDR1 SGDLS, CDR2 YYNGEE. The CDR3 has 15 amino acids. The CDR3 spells CASSVAGQGGGEQFF. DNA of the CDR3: TGTGCCAGCAGCGTAGCGGGGCAGGGCGGGGGTGAGCAGTTCTTC.

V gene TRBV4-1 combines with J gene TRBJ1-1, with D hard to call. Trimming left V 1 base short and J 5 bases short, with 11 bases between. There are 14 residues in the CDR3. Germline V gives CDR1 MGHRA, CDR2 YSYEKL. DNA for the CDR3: TGCGCCAGCAGCCAAGTTTTGGGGAGGACTGAAGCTTTCTTT. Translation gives CASSQVLGRTEAFF.

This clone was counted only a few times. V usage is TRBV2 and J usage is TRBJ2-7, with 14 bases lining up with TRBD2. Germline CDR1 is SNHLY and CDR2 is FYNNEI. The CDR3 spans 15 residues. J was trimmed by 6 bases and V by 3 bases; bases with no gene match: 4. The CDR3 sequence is CASSDMGLAGVEQYF. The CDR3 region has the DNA TGTGCCAGCAGTGACATGGGACTAGCGGGAGTCGAGCAGTACTTC.

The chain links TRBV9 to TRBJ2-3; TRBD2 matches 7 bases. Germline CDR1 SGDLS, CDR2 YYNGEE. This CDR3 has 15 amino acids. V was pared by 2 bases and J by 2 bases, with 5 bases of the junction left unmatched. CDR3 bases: TGTGCCAGCAGCGTCTCCGGGACTATCACAGATACGCAGTATTTT. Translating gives CASSVSGTITDTQYF. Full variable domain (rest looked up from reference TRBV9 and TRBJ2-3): DSGVTQTPKHLITATGQRVTLRCSPRSGDLSVYWYQQSLDQGLQFLIQYYNGEERAKGNILERFSAQQFPDLHSELNLSSLELGDSALYFCASSVSGTITDTQYFGPGTRLTVL.

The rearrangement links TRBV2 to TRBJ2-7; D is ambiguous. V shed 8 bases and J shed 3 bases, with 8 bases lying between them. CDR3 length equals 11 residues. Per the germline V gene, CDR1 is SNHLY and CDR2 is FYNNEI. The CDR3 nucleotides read TGTGCCAGCGGGATCAGCTACGAGCAGTACTTC. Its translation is CASGISYEQYF. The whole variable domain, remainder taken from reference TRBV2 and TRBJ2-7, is EPEVTQTPSHQVTQMGQEVILRCVPISNHLYFYWYRQILGQKVEFLVSFYNNEISEKSEIFDDQFSVERPDGSNFTLKIRSTKLEDSAMYFCASGISYEQYFGPGTRLTVT.

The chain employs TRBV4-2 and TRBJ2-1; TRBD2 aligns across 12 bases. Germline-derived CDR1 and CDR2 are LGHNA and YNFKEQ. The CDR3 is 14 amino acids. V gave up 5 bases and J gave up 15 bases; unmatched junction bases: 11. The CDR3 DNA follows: TGTGCCAGCAGCACTCGACTAGCGGGAGTAGGACTGTTCTTC. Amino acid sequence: CASSTRLAGVGLFF.

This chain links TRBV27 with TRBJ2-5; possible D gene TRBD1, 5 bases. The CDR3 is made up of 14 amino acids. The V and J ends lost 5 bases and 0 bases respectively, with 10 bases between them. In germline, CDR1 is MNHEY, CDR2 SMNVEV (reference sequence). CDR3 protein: CASSAYRYQETQYF. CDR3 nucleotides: TGTGCCAGCAGTGCATACAGGTACCAAGAGACCCAGTACTTC.

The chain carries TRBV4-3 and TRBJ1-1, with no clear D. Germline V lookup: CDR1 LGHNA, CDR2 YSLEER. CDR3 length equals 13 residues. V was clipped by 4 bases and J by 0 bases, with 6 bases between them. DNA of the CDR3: TGCGCCAGCAGCCCCCAGATGAACACTGAAGCTTTCTTT. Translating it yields CASSPQMNTEAFF.